The 9 T cell receptor beta chains listed next were all sequenced from one sample in a study of spatial heterogeneity in lung cancer. Time point defined: sample taken at primary tumor resection. Unsorted samples of tumor, nontumor lung or frozen PBMC had their whole RNA sequenced. A single record per CDR3 protein comes from TCRdb applying MiXCR to the 5' RACE reads. This table holds some 50,000 distinct CDR3 sequences, about an eighth found once. Sequences were derived from PBMCs, sampled at surgery. The source is a female donor with early-stage non-small cell lung cancer.

This clonotype was observed a handful of times. The V call is TRBV6-2 or TRBV6-3, the J call TRBJ2-2; 9 positions match TRBD1. The J segment lost 7 bases and the V segment lost 4 bases, leaving 7 bases of the junction unmatched. From germline, CDR1 is MNHEY and CDR2 SVGEGT. This CDR3 spans 15 amino acids. The DNA for the CDR3 is TGTGCCAGCAGTTTCGCCGGGACAGGGTTCGGGGAGCTGTTTTTT. It encodes CASSFAGTGFGELFF.

This clonotype was seen more than once but under ten times. The chain carries TRBV6-2 or TRBV6-3 and TRBJ1-5, with D uncertain. The CDR3 is 12 amino acids. Deletions cut 9 bases from V and 6 bases from J, with 12 bases between. The germline V gene encodes CDR1 MNHEY and CDR2 SVGEGT. The CDR3 DNA follows: TGTGCCAGTAGGGATAACGGTCAGCCCCAGCATTTT. The encoded protein is CASRDNGQPQHF.

This chain uses TRBV12-2 with TRBJ1-5; TRBD1 is the table's D call, not checked against the DNA. TRBV12-2 corresponds to a pseudogene. The CDR3 consists of 22 residues. Here the CDR3 reads CASRFASTGTALPSYSNQPQHF. The DNA of the CDR3 is TGTGCAAGTCGCTTTGCGTCCACCGGGACAGCGTTACCCTCTTATAGCAATCAGCCCCAGCATTTT.

The rearrangement joins TRBV5-6 to TRBJ1-3; possibly TRBD1 for D (5 bases). Between the trimmed V and J ends, which lost 2 bases and 0 bases, there was a span of 12 bases. The CDR3 extends over 16 amino acids. Germline CDR1 reads SGHDT; CDR2 reads YYEEEE. The CDR3 loop reads CASSFRAGSSGNTIYF. CDR3 DNA: TGTGCCAGCAGCTTCAGGGCAGGCTCCTCTGGAAACACCATATATTTT.

Points on this clonotype: This clone may be a read error of a much larger clone one base away. V gene TRBV3-1 combines with J gene TRBJ2-7; D gene ambiguous. The V end lost 0 bases, the J end lost 0 bases, and 15 bases lay between the germline ends. CDR1 is LGHDT, CDR2 YNNKEL, per germline (reference sequence). The CDR3 runs to 17 residues. The CDR3 reads CASSQDTANASSYEQYF. The CDR3 DNA sequence: TGTGCCAGCAGCCAAGATACGGCGAACGCAAGCTCCTACGAGCAGTACTTC.

This clonotype was observed a few times. The genes are TRBV7-2 and TRBJ2-3, with D possibly TRBD2 on 5 matching bases. V lost 7 bases, J lost 6 bases, and 20 bases lay in between. The CDR3 sequence is 15 residues long. Germline CDR1 SGHTA, CDR2 FQGNSA. The CDR3, as DNA: TGTGCCAGCACCCCTTACGGGATCCAATACGATACGCAGTATTTT. Translated, it gives CASTPYGIQYDTQYF.

This clonotype has just a few counts. The chain recombines TRBV7-2 with TRBJ1-1, with D hard to call. The V gene's germline CDR1 is SGHTA and CDR2 FQGNSA. The CDR3 loop spans 15 amino acids. The V gene lost 5 bases and the J gene lost 3 bases, with 16 bases spanning the gap. CDR3 coding DNA: TGTGCCAGCAGCCCTAGTGGAGGTCGGGACACTGAAGCTTTCTTT. It codes for CASSPSGGRDTEAFF. The full variable domain, with the rest looked up from reference TRBV7-2 and TRBJ1-1, is GAGVSQSPSNKVTEKGKDVELRCDPISGHTALYWYRQSLGQGLEFLIYFQGNSAPDKSGLPSDRFSAERTGGSVSTLTIQRTQQEDSAVYLCASSPSGGRDTEAFFGQGTRLTVV.

Judged by abundance, this clonotype is medium-sized. V and J are TRBV5-1 and TRBJ2-7; no clear D. CDR3 length: 14 residues. The V end lost 2 bases, the J end lost 2 bases, and 11 bases lay between the germline ends. CDR1 is SGHRS and CDR2 is YFSETQ in the germline V gene. The CDR3 reads CASSFGQVAYEQYF. CDR3 DNA: TGCGCCAGCAGCTTTGGTCAGGTAGCCTACGAGCAGTACTTC.

This sequence joins TRBV6-5 and TRBJ2-7; tentatively, D is TRBD1 or TRBD2 (7 bases each). The CDR3 has 14 amino acids. The V and J ends lost 5 bases and 8 bases respectively, with 19 bases between them. Germline CDR1 MNHEY, CDR2 SVGAGI. The CDR3 reads CASSKTGGTVQQYF. The CDR3 DNA is TGTGCCAGCAGTAAGACCGGGGGGACAGTTCAGCAGTACTTC.